These 10 T cell receptor beta chains share one sample of origin, sequenced in a study of T-cell reconstitution after alpha-beta-depleted transplantation in children. Unique molecular identifiers were incorporated when the TCRbeta library was constructed. TCRdb recomputed calls from the PCR reads with MiXCR, one row per CDR3 protein. In the table there are 200,000 to 250,000 distinct CDR3 sequences, roughly 10% of which are singletons. The sequencing used PBMCs from the stem cell graft donor, collected from the stem cell graft. These receptors were obtained from a human donor who donated a stem cell graft to a child with acute lymphoblastic leukemia.

This clonotype was recorded many times. The chain carries TRBV20-1 and TRBJ2-5; tentatively, D is TRBD2 (6 bases). This CDR3 has 16 amino acids. From germline, CDR1 is DFQATT and CDR2 SNEGSKA (reference sequence). Trimming stripped 2 bases from V and 4 bases from J, with 20 bases between. CDR3 in DNA: TGCAGTGCTAGAAGCCCCGGGACTTCAGCCGGAGAGACCCAGTACTTC. Translation: CSARSPGTSAGETQYF.

This clonotype showed up just a few times. The chain has TRBV7-9 and TRBJ1-1; the match to TRBD1 covers 9 bases. The V segment lost 0 bases and the J segment 1 base; nucleotides outside the gene matches: 6. This CDR3 has 17 amino acids. Germline assignment: CDR1 SEHNR and CDR2 FQNEAQ (reference sequence). CDR3 sequence (DNA): TGTGCCAGCAGCTTAGCAGGTACAGGGGGCGGGAACACTGAAGCTTTCTTT. Its translation is CASSLAGTGGGNTEAFF.

This clonotype appeared a few times. The chain has TRBV6-1 and TRBJ1-2; the match to TRBD1 covers 8 bases. The CDR3 sequence is 15 residues long. Germline V gene data show CDR1 as MNHNS and CDR2 as SASEGT. Trimming cost V 4 bases and J 6 bases; bases outside gene matches: 10. The CDR3: CASSVDRGRANGYTF. CDR3 DNA sequence: TGTGCCAGCAGTGTAGACAGGGGAAGGGCGAATGGCTACACCTTC.

This clonotype was seen a handful of times. V is TRBV7-8 and J is TRBJ1-5; D gene uncertain. V was shortened by 6 bases and J by 0 bases, with 9 bases between the two germline ends. This CDR3 contains 14 residues. Germline V CDR1 and CDR2: SGHVS, FQNEAQ. CDR3 in amino acids: CASSHLYSNQPQHF. The CDR3 bases are TGTGCCAGCAGTCACTTATATAGCAATCAGCCCCAGCATTTT.

This clonotype was observed at least ten times. J is TRBJ2-2 and V is TRBV20-1; D is unresolved. The V end was cut by 0 bases, the J end by 5 bases, with 10 bases between. The CDR3 loop spans 14 amino acids. Per the germline V gene, CDR1 is DFQATT and CDR2 is SNEGSKA (reference sequence). CDR3 sequence reads: CSARDTDLTGELFF. Here the CDR3 DNA reads TGCAGTGCTAGAGATACGGACCTAACCGGGGAGCTGTTTTTT.

This clonotype was seen at least ten times. V is TRBV27 and J is TRBJ1-2; 10 bases match TRBD1. The CDR3 totals 14 residues. Trimming cost V 8 bases and J 8 bases; bases outside gene matches: 11. CDR1 is MNHEY and CDR2 is SMNVEV in the germline V gene (reference sequence). The CDR3 here is CASRIQTGGAGYTF. In DNA form, the CDR3 reads TGTGCCAGCCGCATCCAGACAGGGGGCGCGGGCTACACCTTC.

The rearrangement links TRBV15 to TRBJ1-1; D not resolved. Germline V lookup: CDR1 LNHNV, CDR2 YYDKDF (reference sequence). This CDR3 has 15 amino acids. The V end lost 1 base, the J end lost 0 bases, and 9 bases lay between the germline ends. CDR3 in amino acids: CATSRAGSMNTEAFF. Written as DNA, the CDR3 is TGTGCCACCAGCAGAGCCGGCAGCATGAACACTGAAGCTTTCTTT.

Here the CDR3 reads CASSSTSLEQYF. In nucleotides, the CDR3 is TGCGCCAGCAGCTCGACTAGTCTGGAGCAGTACTTC. V gene TRBV5-1 combines with J gene TRBJ2-7, with a tentative D call TRBD2 (6 bases). The V end lost 3 bases, the J end lost 7 bases, and 11 bases lay between the germline ends. Germline loops: CDR1 SGHRS, CDR2 YFSETQ. This CDR3 has 12 residues.

This clonotype has just a few counts. This chain links TRBV29-1 with TRBJ2-4; 11 nucleotides agree with TRBD2. With 4 bases clipped from V and 9 bases from J, the junction kept 8 bases outside the gene matches. There are 14 residues in the CDR3. CDR1 is SQVTM and CDR2 is ANQGSEA in the germline V gene. CDR3 sequence (DNA): TGCAGCGTTGGTAGCGGGGGGGCCTTTTTCATTCAGTACTTC. This codes for CSVGSGGAFFIQYF.

The rearrangement joins TRBV27 to TRBJ2-2; maybe TRBD1 (6 bases). The CDR3 extends over 15 amino acids. The V end was cut by 6 bases, the J end by 0 bases, with 11 bases between. Germline CDR1 and CDR2: MNHEY and SMNVEV (reference sequence). The CDR3 DNA follows: TGTGCCAGCAGGGCAGGGGCTGCGAACACCGGGGAGCTGTTTTTT. Translated: CASRAGAANTGELFF.